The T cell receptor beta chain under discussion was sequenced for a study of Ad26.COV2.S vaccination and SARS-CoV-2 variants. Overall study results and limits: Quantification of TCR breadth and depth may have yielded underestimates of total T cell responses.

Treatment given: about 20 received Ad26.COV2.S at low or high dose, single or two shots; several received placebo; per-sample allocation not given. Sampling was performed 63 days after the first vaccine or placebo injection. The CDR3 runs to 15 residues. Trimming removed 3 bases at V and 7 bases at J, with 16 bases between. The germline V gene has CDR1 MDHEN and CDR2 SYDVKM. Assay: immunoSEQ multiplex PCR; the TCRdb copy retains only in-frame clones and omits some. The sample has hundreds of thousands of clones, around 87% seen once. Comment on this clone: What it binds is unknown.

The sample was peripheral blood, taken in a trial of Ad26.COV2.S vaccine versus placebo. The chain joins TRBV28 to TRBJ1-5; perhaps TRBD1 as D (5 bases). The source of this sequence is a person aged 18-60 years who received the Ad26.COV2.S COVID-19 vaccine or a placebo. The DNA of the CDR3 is TGTGCCAGCAGTTTTATCGGCAGGGTGGGACAGCCCCAGCATTTT. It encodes CASSFIGRVGQPQHF.